The 30 T cell receptor beta chains below were found in one sample sequenced in a study of CD8 T cells in Susac syndrome. Reverse transcription used about 0.45 to 1 ug RNA and random hexamers. One entry per CDR3 protein, called by TCRdb with MiXCR from the immunoSEQ multiplex PCR reads. The table has 100,000 to 150,000 distinct CDR3 sequences, over 85% seen once. Sample: CD4+ T cells from PBMCs. These TCRs come from a human donor in good health.

The chain joins TRBV6-2 or TRBV6-3 to TRBJ2-7; maybe TRBD1 (5 bases). Germline V gives CDR1 MNHEY, CDR2 SVGEGT. This CDR3 comprises 14 residues. The V end lost 5 bases, the J end lost 2 bases, and 13 bases lay between the germline ends. The chain's CDR3 is CASSTGHQTYEQYF. The CDR3 nucleotides are TGTGCCAGCAGTACCGGACACCAGACCTACGAGCAGTACTTC.

As concerns this clonotype: One junction end does not reproduce the germline sequence, and a read error may be involved. The V gene is TRBV14, the J gene TRBJ2-1, with D possibly matching TRBD2 (6 bases). The germline V gene encodes CDR1 SGHDN and CDR2 FVKESK. This CDR3 comprises 15 residues. The chain's CDR3 is CASSQDLAGYSEQFF. The CDR3 DNA reads TGTGCCAGCAGCCAAGATCTTGCGGGGTACAGTGAGCAGTTCTTC.

The V call is TRBV4-3, the J call TRBJ1-1; D is unresolved. V was clipped by 0 bases and J by 10 bases, with 12 bases between them. The germline V gene has CDR1 LGHNA and CDR2 YSLEER. This CDR3 contains 13 residues. As DNA, the CDR3 is TGCGCCAGCAGCCAAGATCTTAGAGTTGCAGCTTTCTTT. Protein product: CASSQDLRVAAFF.

The chain couples TRBV25-1 to TRBJ2-3, with D possibly TRBD1 on 6 matching bases. This CDR3 has 15 amino acids. Trimming removed 0 bases at V and 5 bases at J, with 12 bases between. From germline, CDR1 is MGHDK and CDR2 SYGVNS. DNA of the CDR3: TGTGCCAGCAGTGAATATGAGGGGGTGGGAGATACGCAGTATTTT. The encoded protein is CASSEYEGVGDTQYF. Filled out from reference TRBV25-1 and TRBJ2-3, the complete variable domain reads EADIYQTPRYLVIGTGKKITLECSQTMGHDKMYWYQQDPGMELHLIHYSYGVNSTEKGDLSSESTVSRIRTEHFPLTLESARPSHTSQYLCASSEYEGVGDTQYFGPGTRLTVL.

V gene TRBV5-1 combines with J gene TRBJ2-7; D is ambiguous. Between the trimmed V and J ends, which lost 4 bases and 4 bases, there was a span of 15 bases. Germline assignment: CDR1 SGHRS and CDR2 YFSETQ. CDR3 length equals 14 residues. This CDR3 reads CASSPDYREYEQYF. The CDR3 coding sequence is TGCGCCAGCAGCCCGGATTACAGAGAATACGAGCAGTACTTC.

The V and J genes are TRBV19 and TRBJ1-1; D ambiguous. The ends were cut back, 7 bases at V and 1 base at J, with 10 bases in the middle. Germline CDR1 LNHDA, CDR2 SQIVND (reference sequence). CDR3 length equals 13 residues. The CDR3 reads CASTQTRNTEAFF. For the CDR3, the DNA is TGTGCCAGTACCCAGACCAGGAACACTGAAGCTTTCTTT.

The genes are TRBV9 and TRBJ2-5; D might be TRBD1 or TRBD2, each matching 6 bases. This CDR3 is built from 16 residues. V was clipped by 4 bases and J by 4 bases, with 20 bases between them. Germline loops: CDR1 SGDLS, CDR2 YYNGEE. CDR3 amino acids: CASSPRQGGRIETQYF. The CDR3 DNA reads TGTGCCAGCAGCCCTCGCCAAGGGGGGAGGATAGAGACCCAGTACTTC.

This chain links TRBV7-9 with TRBJ2-3, with TRBD2 identical over 8 bases. This CDR3 is built from 16 residues. Germline lookup yields CDR1 SEHNR and CDR2 FQNEAQ (reference sequence). Trimming removed 2 bases from V and 6 bases from J; junction bases left unmatched: 10. The DNA for the CDR3 is TGTGCCAGCAGCTTAACGGAGACTAGCGTCGGGGATACGCAGTATTTT. Translated: CASSLTETSVGDTQYF.

J is TRBJ1-1 and V is TRBV30; unclear D gene. This CDR3 spans 14 amino acids. Germline V gives CDR1 GTSNPN, CDR2 SVGIG (reference sequence). The V gene lost 0 bases and the J gene lost 4 bases, with 12 bases spanning the gap. CDR3 nucleotides: TGTGCCTGGAGTGTTCTCGAAGAGGGCACTGAAGCTTTCTTT. This encodes CAWSVLEEGTEAFF.

The gene calls are TRBV3-1 and TRBJ2-7; the D gene is possibly TRBD1 (6 bases). The ends were cut back, 4 bases at V and 2 bases at J, with 21 bases in the middle. The CDR3 runs to 17 residues. Looked up from germline, CDR1 is LGHDT and CDR2 is YNNKEL (reference sequence). The CDR3 reads CASSRPSDRTYTYEQYF. The CDR3 coding sequence is TGTGCCAGCAGCCGACCGTCGGACAGAACCTATACCTACGAGCAGTACTTC.

The chain carries TRBV12-3 or TRBV12-4 and TRBJ1-4; TRBD1 is a possible D gene (6 bases). The ends were cut back, 6 bases at V and 0 bases at J, with 11 bases in the middle. The length of the CDR3 is 15 residues. The CDR3 coding sequence is TGTGCCAGCAGCCGATGGACAGCAACTAATGAAAAACTGTTTTTT. It codes for CASSRWTATNEKLFF.

V usage is TRBV20-1 and J usage is TRBJ2-3, with D perhaps given as TRBD1 or TRBD2 (5 bases each). Germline CDR1 is DFQATT and CDR2 is SNEGSKA (reference sequence). CDR3 length: 13 amino acids. The V end was cut by 6 bases, the J end by 2 bases, with 12 bases between. The CDR3, as DNA: TGCAGTGCAGAAGGGGAGATCACAGATACGCAGTATTTT. Translation: CSAEGEITDTQYF.

The gene calls are TRBV20-1 and TRBJ1-2; no clear D gene. Trimming stripped 0 bases from V and 0 bases from J, with 5 bases between. This CDR3 is 13 amino acids long. Germline V lookup: CDR1 DFQATT, CDR2 SNEGSKA (reference sequence). CDR3 sequence reads: CSARDRTNYGYTF. The CDR3 coding sequence is TGCAGTGCTAGAGACAGGACTAACTATGGCTACACCTTC.

The chain links TRBV30 to TRBJ1-3; D is ambiguous. V lost 3 bases and J lost 0, with 12 bases in between. This CDR3 spans 15 amino acids. Germline V gene data show CDR1 as GTSNPN and CDR2 as SVGIG (reference sequence). CDR3 in DNA: TGTGCCTGGAGCAGGATGGGTTCCTCTGGAAACACCATATATTTT. Residues: CAWSRMGSSGNTIYF. Full variable domain (missing parts from reference TRBV30 and TRBJ1-3): SQTIHQWPATLVQPVGSPLSLECTVEGTSNPNLYWYRQAAGRGLQLLFYSVGIGQISSEVPQNLSASRPQDRQFILSSKKLLLSDSGFYLCAWSRMGSSGNTIYFGEGSWLTVV.

V usage is TRBV2 and J usage is TRBJ1-1, with a weak D call TRBD1 (5 bases). The CDR3 extends over 14 amino acids. The germline gives CDR1 SNHLY, CDR2 FYNNEI. Trimming removed 3 bases from V and 1 base from J, with 9 bases in between. The CDR3 spells CASSEAGRNTEAFF. CDR3 nucleotide sequence: TGTGCCAGCAGTGAGGCAGGGAGGAACACTGAAGCTTTCTTT.

The gene calls are TRBV7-2 and TRBJ2-7, with 7 positions matching TRBD2. Germline CDR1 reads SGHTA; CDR2 reads FQGNSA. This CDR3 is 16 amino acids long. V shed 1 base and J 0 bases; nucleotides not matched to a gene: 6. The CDR3 region is CASSLEDWTSSYEQYF. The CDR3 DNA reads TGTGCCAGCAGCTTAGAAGATTGGACTAGCTCCTACGAGCAGTACTTC.

The chain has TRBV7-9 and TRBJ2-3; 12 bases match TRBD2. CDR1 is SEHNR, CDR2 FQNEAQ, per germline (reference sequence). Trimming cost V 6 bases and J 3 bases; bases outside gene matches: 7. CDR3 size: 16 residues. This CDR3 is CASRPRLAGETDTQYF. Here the CDR3 DNA reads TGTGCCAGCAGACCAAGACTAGCGGGAGAAACAGATACGCAGTATTTT.

CDR3 nucleotides: TGTGCCAGCAGTGGGAAAGAGGGGGAGACCCAGTACTTC. Its translation is CASSGKEGETQYF. The chain combines TRBV2 with TRBJ2-5; D tentatively reads TRBD1 or TRBD2 (5 bases each). The V end was cut by 4 bases, the J end by 5 bases, with 11 bases between. The CDR3 spans 13 residues. Germline V gene data show CDR1 as SNHLY and CDR2 as FYNNEI.

The rearrangement links TRBV30 to TRBJ1-5; perhaps TRBD1 as D (6 bases). V lost 1 base and J lost 5, with 18 bases in between. This CDR3 has 16 amino acids. The V gene's germline CDR1 is GTSNPN and CDR2 SVGIG (reference sequence). The CDR3 spells CAWSATEPHRDQPQHF. CDR3 in DNA: TGTGCCTGGAGTGCCACTGAACCCCACAGGGATCAGCCCCAGCATTTT.

The rearrangement uses TRBV3-1 and TRBJ2-7; 9 positions match TRBD2. CDR3 length: 16 residues. After removal of 0 bases from V and 1 base from J, the junction contained 4 bases not matched to a gene. Per germline, CDR1 LGHDT and CDR2 YNNKEL (reference sequence). CDR3 DNA sequence: TGTGCCAGCAGCCAAGAGCCAGCGGGAGGTTCCTACGAGCAGTACTTC. Translating gives CASSQEPAGGSYEQYF.

The V and J genes are TRBV9 and TRBJ2-2; D ambiguous. Trimming pared 2 bases from V and 1 base from J, leaving 3 bases between. The CDR3 covers 13 residues. Per germline, CDR1 SGDLS and CDR2 YYNGEE. For the CDR3, the DNA is TGTGCCAGCAGCGTTGGGAACACCGGGGAGCTGTTTTTT. It is translated as CASSVGNTGELFF. Together with reference TRBV9 and TRBJ2-2, the CDR3 gives the full variable domain: DSGVTQTPKHLITATGQRVTLRCSPRSGDLSVYWYQQSLDQGLQFLIQYYNGEERAKGNILERFSAQQFPDLHSELNLSSLELGDSALYFCASSVGNTGELFFGEGSRLTVL.

The genes are TRBV2 and TRBJ2-7, with D unresolved. In germline, CDR1 is SNHLY, CDR2 FYNNEI. Trimming took off 3 bases at V and 0 bases at J, with 9 bases between the two ends. CDR3 length equals 14 residues. The CDR3 nucleotides are TGTGCCAGCAGTGAGACGGAGAGCTCCTACGAGCAGTACTTC. Translating gives CASSETESSYEQYF.

The rearrangement joins TRBV20-1 to TRBJ1-2, with no clear D. Deletions cut 3 bases from V and 7 bases from J, with 12 bases between. CDR1 and CDR2 from the germline V gene are DFQATT and SNEGSKA (reference sequence). This CDR3 region has 12 residues. The CDR3 sequence is CSARDRGPGYTF. The CDR3 bases are TGCAGTGCTAGGGACCGAGGACCTGGCTACACCTTC.

The chain carries TRBV5-4 and TRBJ2-3, with D unresolved. V lost 4 bases and J 4 bases, leaving 7 bases between the germline ends. The CDR3 runs 12 residues. CDR1 SGHNT and CDR2 YYREEE come from the germline V gene (reference sequence). This CDR3 reads CASSPYSDTQYF. DNA of the CDR3: TGTGCCAGCAGCCCCTATTCAGATACGCAGTATTTT.

The J gene is TRBJ1-2, the V gene TRBV7-8, with no clear D. CDR1 and CDR2 from the germline V gene are SGHVS and FQNEAQ. The CDR3 spans 12 residues. Trimming took 1 base from V and 1 from J, leaving 1 base between them. The CDR3 is CASSLDNYGYTF. The DNA of the CDR3 is TGTGCCAGCAGCTTAGATAACTATGGCTACACCTTC.

The rearrangement uses TRBV18 and TRBJ2-7; D possibly corresponds to TRBD1 (6 bases). Per germline, CDR1 KGHSH and CDR2 LQKENI. This CDR3 has 15 residues. The V and J ends lost 2 bases and 0 bases respectively, with 11 bases between them. The CDR3 DNA reads TGTGCCAGCTCACCAGTGGGACAAGGCTCCTACGAGCAGTACTTC. Its protein product is CASSPVGQGSYEQYF.

This chain uses TRBV25-1 with TRBJ2-3; 10 bases are shared with TRBD1. After removal of 5 bases from V and 4 bases from J, the junction contained 3 bases not matched to a gene. Germline V gene data show CDR1 as MGHDK and CDR2 as SYGVNS. CDR3 length: 14 amino acids. As DNA, the CDR3 is TGTGCCAGCAGTCGGGACAGGGGTGCAGATACGCAGTATTTT. Translating gives CASSRDRGADTQYF.

The CDR3 loop reads CASSEGQRAYEQYF. CDR3 nucleotide sequence: TGTGCCAGCAGTGAAGGACAGAGAGCCTACGAGCAGTACTTC. V is TRBV3-1 and J is TRBJ2-7, with a possible D match to TRBD1 (6 bases). Trimming removed 6 bases from V and 2 bases from J, with 14 bases in between. There are 14 residues in the CDR3. The germline gives CDR1 LGHDT, CDR2 YNNKEL (reference sequence).

This chain uses TRBV10-2 with TRBJ1-1; TRBD1 matches at 7 bases. V trimming: 5 bases; J trimming: 5 bases; junction bases outside the gene matches: 5. The CDR3 length is 13 residues. Germline V gene data show CDR1 as WSHSY and CDR2 as SAAADI. This CDR3 reads CASSPLQGTEAFF. CDR3 nucleotides: TGCGCCAGCAGTCCTTTACAGGGGACTGAAGCTTTCTTT.

This chain's CDR3 is CASSRGATNEKLFF. CDR3 nucleotide sequence: TGTGCCAGCAGTAGGGGGGCAACTAATGAAAAACTGTTTTTT. The rearrangement links TRBV6-5 to TRBJ1-4, with TRBD1 as a possible D gene (6 bases). The CDR3 length is 14 residues. Germline CDR1 reads MNHEY; CDR2 reads SVGAGI. Trimming removed 5 bases from V and 0 bases from J, with 7 bases in between.